This T cell receptor beta chain was identified during a study of blood T cell repertoires in COVID-19. The V end was cut by 0 bases, the J end by 4 bases, with 8 bases between. The CDR3 totals 14 residues. Germline CDR1 SGHDT, CDR2 YYEEEE. Sequencing was performed with immunoSEQ multiplex PCR; in TCRdb, only in-frame clones are kept and a portion is missing. The table lists some 260,000 clones, over 80% of them singletons. The TCR was taken from a woman aged 70-85 years with COVID-19, enrolled during active disease. The V gene is TRBV5-6, the J gene TRBJ2-1; D is ambiguous. The material sequenced was peripheral blood. The CDR3 DNA follows: TGTGCCAGCAGCTTGGGTGCTCGGTACAATGAGCAGTTCTTC. It yields the protein CASSLGARYNEQFF.